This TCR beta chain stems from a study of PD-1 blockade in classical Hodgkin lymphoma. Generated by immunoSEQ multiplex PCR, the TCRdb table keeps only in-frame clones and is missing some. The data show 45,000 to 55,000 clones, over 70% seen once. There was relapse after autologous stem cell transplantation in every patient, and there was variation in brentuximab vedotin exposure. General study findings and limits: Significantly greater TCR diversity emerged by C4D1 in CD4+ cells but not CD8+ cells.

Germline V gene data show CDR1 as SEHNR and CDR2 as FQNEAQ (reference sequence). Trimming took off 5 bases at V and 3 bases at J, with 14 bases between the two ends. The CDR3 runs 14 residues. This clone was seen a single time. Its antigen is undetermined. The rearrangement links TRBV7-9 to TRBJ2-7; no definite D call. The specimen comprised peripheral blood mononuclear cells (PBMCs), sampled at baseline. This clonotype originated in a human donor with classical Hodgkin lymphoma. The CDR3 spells CASSPRVGNYEQYF. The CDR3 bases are TGTGCCAGCAGCCCCCGGGTAGGGAACTACGAGCAGTACTTC.